This T cell receptor beta chain is drawn from a study of T cell repertoires in ileal Crohn's disease. Looking at the study overall: Biopsies at the proximal margin of the resected specimen form MI samples. Study-wide results and caveats: Endoscopic recurrence occurred in every patient whose clonality exceeded 26.8%.

The V gene end was trimmed by 5 bases and the J gene end by 5 bases; junction bases not matched to a gene: 9. The CDR3 covers 16 residues. Germline V gives CDR1 MNHEY, CDR2 SMNVEV (reference sequence). In regard to this clone: Its antigen is currently unknown.

The sample's time point: proximal margin of the surgical specimen (macroscopically non-inflamed). Produced via immunoSEQ multiplex PCR; TCRdb's table is partial and in-frame only. Of 7,000 or so clones listed, just under 75% are singletons. V usage is TRBV27 and J usage is TRBJ2-3; 11 bases fit TRBD1. The TCR sequence derives from an adult with Crohn's disease. The sequenced sample was ileal tissue. The CDR3 sequence is CASSPIGQGAGDTQYF. The CDR3 DNA sequence: TGTGCCAGCAGTCCCATAGGACAGGGGGCGGGAGATACGCAGTATTTT.